This T cell receptor (beta chain) was profiled in a study of cytomegalovirus exposure and HLA in healthy donors. Study summary: Membership in the Caucasian-associated ancestry cluster was found for about 80% of nearly 400 genotyped donors. The study, taken as a whole, reports: Presence/absence analyses rested on an assumption that sequencing depth was roughly uniform across donors.

PCR used 60 Vbeta primers and 13 Jbeta primers. Methods used by the authors: Approximately 80 million unique TCR beta chains, roughly 11 million of them shared, were counted by a later analysis. Libraries were prepared by immunoSEQ multiplex PCR; TCRdb keeps only in-frame clonotypes and omits some of them. The DNA gave D and trimming, while V, J and clone size come from that table. Of about 140,000 clones in the sample, approximately 76% were seen once. This clone was seen more than once but under ten times. Its specificity is unknown. This receptor was identified in a man aged 35-49 years in good health and CMV-seronegative. Sequencing input: PBMCs.

Written as DNA, the CDR3 is TGCGCCAGCAGCTGGACTAGCGGGAGTAGTACCGGGGAGCTGTTTTTT. This encodes CASSWTSGSSTGELFF. The gene calls are TRBV5-1 and TRBJ2-2; 13 bases line up with TRBD2. This CDR3 has 16 residues. Germline V CDR1 and CDR2: SGHRS, YFSETQ. The V segment lost 3 bases and the J segment 5 bases; nucleotides outside the gene matches: 4. The entire variable domain, with the rest obtained from reference TRBV5-1 and TRBJ2-2, is as follows: KAGVTQTPRYLIKTRGQQVTLSCSPISGHRSVSWYQQTPGQGLQFLFEYFSETQRNKGNFPGRFSGRQFSNSRSEMNVSTLELGDSALYLCASSWTSGSSTGELFFGEGSRLTVL.